Sequencing of this TCR beta chain was carried out in a study of control samples from healthy donors and cancer patients. The data were produced by immunoSEQ multiplex PCR, yet TCRdb's version contains in-frame clones alone and is incomplete. The data show under 85,000 clones, approximately 93% seen once. Germline CDR1 is MNHEY and CDR2 is SVGAGI. The CDR3 is 16 residues long. V shed 3 bases and J 4 bases; nucleotides not matched to a gene: 9. The V and J genes are TRBV6-5 and TRBJ1-3; 7 bases map to TRBD1. The source of this sequence is a woman aged 40 to 49 with lung cancer. The sequenced material came from PBMCs. CDR3 protein: CASSYSGDRRGNTIYF. In DNA form, the CDR3 reads TGTGCCAGCAGTTATTCGGGGGACAGACGAGGAAACACCATATATTTT.